The 28 T cell receptor beta chains presented below share a single source sample, sequenced in a study of blood T cell repertoires in COVID-19. Sequencing used immunoSEQ multiplex PCR; TCRdb keeps in-frame clones, though not all of them. The sample gives over 150,000 clones, around 90% of which show up once; around 0.63% is in the top ten. Specimen: peripheral blood. The receptors here all came from a man between 60 and 75 years old with COVID-19, enrolled during active disease.

This clone appeared many times. V is TRBV29-1 and J is TRBJ1-2, with 11 bases that match TRBD1. Per germline, CDR1 SQVTM and CDR2 ANQGSEA. J was trimmed by 4 bases and V by 7 bases; bases with no gene match: 11. CDR3 length: 15 amino acids. The CDR3 region is CSADGTGGSRYGYTF. Written as DNA, the CDR3 is TGCAGCGCTGACGGGACAGGGGGAAGTCGCTATGGCTACACCTTC.

This clone occurred a few times. The chain uses TRBV5-1 and TRBJ1-1; TRBD1 matches at 8 bases. This CDR3 is 14 amino acids long. V lost 3 bases and J lost 7; bases outside the gene matches: 8. Germline assignment: CDR1 SGHRS and CDR2 YFSETQ. CDR3 DNA sequence: TGCGCCAGCAGCTCCCAGGGGGCGCGCAATGAAGCTTTCTTT. It is translated as CASSSQGARNEAFF.

This sequence joins TRBV6-5 and TRBJ2-3; 7 nucleotides match TRBD2. V was clipped by 2 bases and J by 3 bases; unmatched bases: 8. This CDR3 spans 16 amino acids. CDR1 MNHEY and CDR2 SVGAGI come from the germline V gene. The CDR3 here is CASSYGGGRRTDTQYF. Here the CDR3 DNA reads TGTGCCAGCAGTTACGGGGGAGGGAGGCGGACAGATACGCAGTATTTT.

The CDR3 region has the DNA TGTGCCAGCAGCCAGACAGGGGAGGTGAACACTGAAGCTTTCTTT. Translation: CASSQTGEVNTEAFF. The chain couples TRBV28 to TRBJ1-1, with 8 bases lining up with TRBD1. Germline loops: CDR1 MDHEN, CDR2 SYDVKM. This CDR3 region has 15 residues. After removal of 6 bases from V and 0 bases from J, the junction contained 6 bases not matched to a gene.

The rearrangement joins TRBV7-2 to TRBJ2-1; D not resolved. The CDR3 runs to 14 residues. With 2 bases removed from V and 8 bases from J, the gap between germline ends came to 13 bases. Germline assignment: CDR1 SGHTA and CDR2 FQGNSA. CDR3 sequence: CASSLSQVLDEQFF. CDR3 in DNA: TGTGCCAGCAGCTTATCTCAGGTGTTGGATGAGCAGTTCTTC.

Remarks on this clone: Other nucleotide sequences from this sample produce the same CDR3. J is TRBJ2-1 and V is TRBV9, with 12 bases fitting TRBD2. Germline lookup yields CDR1 SGDLS and CDR2 YYNGEE. The J segment lost 4 bases and the V segment lost 3 bases, leaving 2 bases of the junction unmatched. CDR3 length equals 15 residues. CDR3: CASSGGLAGYNEQFF. DNA for the CDR3: TGTGCCAGCAGCGGGGGACTAGCGGGTTACAATGAGCAGTTCTTC.

The V gene is TRBV2, the J gene TRBJ2-5, with TRBD1 identical over 9 bases. The V gene end was trimmed by 6 bases and the J gene end by 5 bases; junction bases not matched to a gene: 10. Germline values: CDR1 SNHLY, CDR2 FYNNEI. There are 15 residues in the CDR3. CDR3 DNA: TGTGCCAGCAGGAAGGACAGGGGTGAGGCGGAGACCCAGTACTTC. Amino acids: CASRKDRGEAETQYF.

The chain recombines TRBV4-1 with TRBJ2-3; 8 positions agree with TRBD2. Germline V gene lookup returns CDR1 MGHRA and CDR2 YSYEKL. The CDR3 length is 22 residues. V lost 4 bases and J lost 0; bases outside the gene matches: 24. The CDR3 DNA sequence: TGCGCCAGCAGCCCTAAAAGTCCGGGACTAGAGTTCCTTCGATCTAGCACAGATACGCAGTATTTT. This sequence encodes CASSPKSPGLEFLRSSTDTQYF.

CDR3 protein: CASSISGRWNEQFF. CDR3 coding DNA: TGTGCCAGCAGCATTAGCGGGAGGTGGAATGAGCAGTTCTTC. V and J are TRBV3-1 (or the pseudogene TRBV3-2) and TRBJ2-1, with TRBD2 matching over 10 bases. Germline trimming cut 5 bases from V and 7 bases from J; bases unmatched to any gene: 5. This CDR3 has 14 residues. Germline values: CDR1 LGHDT, CDR2 YNNKEL (reference sequence).

The genes are TRBV27 and TRBJ2-7; D may be TRBD2 (5 bases). CDR1 and CDR2 (germline): MNHEY, SMNVEV (reference sequence). V lost 2 bases and J lost 2, with 16 bases in between. The CDR3 consists of 16 residues. The CDR3: CASSLGGGRGPYEQYF. CDR3 sequence (DNA): TGTGCCAGCAGTTTAGGAGGCGGTCGTGGACCCTACGAGCAGTACTTC.

CDR3 protein: CASSLQRQENYGYTF. In DNA, the CDR3 is TGTGCCAGCAGCTTACAGAGACAGGAGAACTATGGCTACACCTTC. The V and J genes are TRBV7-9 and TRBJ1-2; a possible D gene is TRBD1 (6 bases). Germline lookup yields CDR1 SEHNR and CDR2 FQNEAQ (reference sequence). Trimming took off 2 bases at V and 2 bases at J, with 12 bases between the two ends. The CDR3 loop spans 15 amino acids.

V gene TRBV27 combines with J gene TRBJ1-3; D is possibly TRBD1 (5 bases). Germline V gene sequence: CDR1 MNHEY, CDR2 SMNVEV (reference sequence). Trimming pared 6 bases from V and 7 bases from J, leaving 7 bases between. The length of the CDR3 is 11 residues. Here the CDR3 reads CASRGGNTIYF. The CDR3 DNA reads as TGTGCCAGCAGGGGGGGGAACACCATATATTTT.

The CDR3 spells CASSLAVLAGPGEQFF. For the CDR3, the DNA is TGCGCCAGCAGCCTTGCCGTACTAGCGGGGCCGGGGGAGCAGTTCTTC. The chain recombines TRBV5-1 with TRBJ2-1; 10 bases align to TRBD2. From germline, CDR1 is SGHRS and CDR2 YFSETQ. The CDR3 is 16 residues long. V shed 4 bases, J shed 10 bases, and the junction held 14 bases outside the gene matches.

V and J are TRBV5-1 and TRBJ2-5; 13 bases are a match to TRBD2. This CDR3 contains 18 residues. V lost 1 base, J lost 5 bases, and 11 bases stayed unmatched. The V gene's germline CDR1 is SGHRS and CDR2 YFSETQ. The CDR3 DNA reads as TGCGCCAGCAGCTTGATCGGGACTAGCGGGACCGTTCGCGAGACCCAGTACTTC. Protein sequence: CASSLIGTSGTVRETQYF.

This chain links TRBV9 with TRBJ2-1; 10 nucleotides line up with TRBD2. This CDR3 is 14 amino acids long. Trimming removed 6 bases from V and 10 bases from J; junction bases left unmatched: 10. Germline V gives CDR1 SGDLS, CDR2 YYNGEE. In DNA form, the CDR3 reads TGTGCCAGCACCTCGGGACTAGCGCCCCAAGAGCAGTTCTTC. Its translation is CASTSGLAPQEQFF. The whole variable domain, filled in from reference TRBV9 and TRBJ2-1, reads DSGVTQTPKHLITATGQRVTLRCSPRSGDLSVYWYQQSLDQGLQFLIQYYNGEERAKGNILERFSAQQFPDLHSELNLSSLELGDSALYFCASTSGLAPQEQFFGPGTRLTVL.

V usage is TRBV18 and J usage is TRBJ2-7; 7 nucleotides line up with TRBD1. CDR1 is KGHSH and CDR2 is LQKENI in the germline V gene. V was pared by 3 bases and J by 4 bases, with 6 bases of the junction left unmatched. This CDR3 has 14 residues. CDR3 bases: TGTGCCAGCTCACCCTCTCAGGGGGTTTACGAGCAGTACTTC. Translation gives CASSPSQGVYEQYF.

The sample holds one count of this clone. The chain carries TRBV24-1 and TRBJ1-6; D possibly corresponds to TRBD1 (5 bases). CDR3 size: 19 residues. V lost 2 bases and J 10 bases, leaving 26 bases between the germline ends. The germline V gene has CDR1 KGHDR and CDR2 SFDVKD. CDR3 in amino acids: CATSDSRAPSVPAGSPLHF. The CDR3 region has the DNA TGTGCCACCAGTGATTCTAGGGCCCCCAGTGTACCGGCAGGGTCACCCCTCCACTTT.

This chain connects TRBV5-8 to TRBJ1-2; D is perhaps TRBD1 (6 bases). Germline CDR1 is SGHTS and CDR2 is YDEGEE. CDR3 size: 13 residues. Trimming shortened V by 2 bases and J by 6 bases, and 11 bases separated the two germline ends. For the CDR3, the DNA is TGTGCCAGCAGCTTCGGTACAGGGAATGGCTACACCTTC. Protein product: CASSFGTGNGYTF.

In DNA, the CDR3 is TGCGCCAGCAGCGGACAGGGAGCGAACTATGGCTACACCTTC. It is translated as CASSGQGANYGYTF. The rearrangement uses TRBV5-1 and TRBJ1-2; 8 bases map to TRBD1. From germline, CDR1 is SGHRS and CDR2 YFSETQ. With 4 bases clipped from V and 2 bases from J, the junction kept 4 bases outside the gene matches. The length of the CDR3 is 14 residues.

V is TRBV19 and J is TRBJ2-3; perhaps TRBD1 as D (6 bases). The ends were cut back, 7 bases at V and 2 bases at J, with 16 bases in the middle. Germline CDR1 and CDR2: LNHDA and SQIVND (reference sequence). The CDR3 contains 15 residues. This chain's CDR3 is CASNGLGGPTDTQYF. The CDR3 region has the DNA TGTGCCAGTAACGGCTTAGGGGGTCCCACAGATACGCAGTATTTT.

This clone was seen just once. This chain links TRBV5-6 with TRBJ1-2, with D maybe TRBD1 (5 bases). CDR1 and CDR2 (germline): SGHDT, YYEEEE. The germline V and J ends were trimmed by 0 bases and 1 base, with 10 bases remaining between them. This CDR3 contains 15 residues. This CDR3 is CASSLVTGHNYGYTF. The DNA for the CDR3 is TGTGCCAGCAGCTTGGTTACAGGACATAACTATGGCTACACCTTC.

This chain connects TRBV19 to TRBJ1-2; 8 nucleotides agree with TRBD1. The V and J ends lost 7 bases and 4 bases, in that order; junction bases with no gene match: 8. CDR1 and CDR2 from the germline V gene are LNHDA and SQIVND (reference sequence). The CDR3 is 14 residues long. The CDR3 DNA reads TGTGCCAGTAACCAACAGGGGGGCTTCTATGGCTACACCTTC. It translates to CASNQQGGFYGYTF.

V is TRBV5-1 and J is TRBJ1-1, with D tentatively TRBD1 (6 bases). Trimming removed 5 bases at V and 0 bases at J, with 14 bases between. Per the germline V gene, CDR1 is SGHRS and CDR2 is YFSETQ. CDR3 length equals 15 residues. The chain's CDR3 is CASRQKQGVNTEAFF. CDR3 coding DNA: TGCGCCAGCAGACAAAAACAGGGAGTGAACACTGAAGCTTTCTTT.

The chain couples TRBV20-1 to TRBJ1-2; no firm D call. V dropped 0 bases and J dropped 10 bases, with 9 bases sitting between them. Germline V CDR1 and CDR2: DFQATT, SNEGSKA (reference sequence). The CDR3 runs 11 residues. CDR3 protein: CSARETTNYTF. CDR3 bases: TGCAGTGCTAGAGAAACGACTAACTACACCTTC.

The genes are TRBV4-3 and TRBJ1-5; D is unresolved. This CDR3 spans 16 amino acids. Germline lookup yields CDR1 LGHNA and CDR2 YSLEER. Trimming stripped 0 bases from V and 6 bases from J, with 15 bases between. This CDR3 is CASSQDLVVTGQPQHF. DNA for the CDR3: TGCGCCAGCAGCCAAGATCTGGTAGTAACCGGTCAGCCCCAGCATTTT.

This chain links TRBV21-1 with TRBJ2-2; the table gives TRBD2 as D, unverified against the DNA. TRBV21-1 is a pseudogene segment. The CDR3 length is 21 residues. The CDR3 DNA reads TGTGCCAGCAGCAACGGGGCTAGCGGGAGACCACCTCGGAGTAACACCGGGGAGCTGTTTTTT. It specifies CASSNGASGRPPRSNTGELFF.

The chain uses TRBV2 and TRBJ2-7; D unresolved. Germline V gene data show CDR1 as SNHLY and CDR2 as FYNNEI. The length of the CDR3 is 14 residues. Trimming stripped 1 base from V and 9 bases from J, with 16 bases between. The CDR3 reads CASSEGLVDIVQYF. CDR3 nucleotides: TGTGCCAGCAGTGAAGGACTTGTCGATATCGTGCAGTACTTC.

The CDR3 DNA reads TGTGCCATCAGTGAGACAGGACCGAGCTCTGGAAACACCATATATTTT. It encodes CAISETGPSSGNTIYF. The chain recombines TRBV10-3 with TRBJ1-3; D may be TRBD1 (5 bases). Trimming removed 2 bases at V and 0 bases at J, with 11 bases between. The CDR3 totals 16 residues. Germline assignment: CDR1 ENHRY and CDR2 SYGVKD.